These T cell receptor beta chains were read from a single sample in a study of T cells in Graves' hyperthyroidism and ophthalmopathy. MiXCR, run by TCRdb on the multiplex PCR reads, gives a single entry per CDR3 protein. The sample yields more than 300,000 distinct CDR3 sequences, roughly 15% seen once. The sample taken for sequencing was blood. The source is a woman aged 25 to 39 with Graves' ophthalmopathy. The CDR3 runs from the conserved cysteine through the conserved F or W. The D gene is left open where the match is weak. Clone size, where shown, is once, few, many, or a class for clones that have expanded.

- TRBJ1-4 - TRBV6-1 CASSGGRGINEKLFF TGTGCCAGCAGTGGCGGGAGAGGTATTAATGAAAAACTGTTTTTT
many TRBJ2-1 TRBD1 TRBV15 CATSRDPQGGDEQFF TGTGCCACCAGCAGAGATCCCCAAGGGGGCGATGAGCAGTTCTTC
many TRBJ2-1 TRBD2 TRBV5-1 CASRVAGAHNEQFF TGCGCCAGCAGAGTAGCGGGGGCCCACAATGAGCAGTTCTTC
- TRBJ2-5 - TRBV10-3 CAAGATYQETQYF TGTGCCGCCGGAGCGACATACCAAGAGACCCAGTACTTC
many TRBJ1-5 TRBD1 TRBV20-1 CSASGTGRGLNQPQHF TGCAGTGCTAGTGGGACGGGCAGGGGGCTCAATCAGCCCCAGCATTTT
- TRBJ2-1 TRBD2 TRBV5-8 CASSITSGVDEQFF TGTGCCAGTAGTATAACTAGCGGGGTCGATGAGCAGTTCTTC
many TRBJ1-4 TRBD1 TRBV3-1 CASSRRQGSIEKLFF TGTGCCAGCAGCCGTCGACAGGGTTCTATTGAAAAACTGTTTTTT
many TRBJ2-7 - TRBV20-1 CAFSEGSYEQYF TGCGCTTTCAGTGAGGGCTCCTACGAGCAGTACTTC
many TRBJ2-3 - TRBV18 CASSPKGRWTDTQYF TGTGCCAGCTCACCAAAGGGGAGGTGGACAGATACGCAGTATTTT
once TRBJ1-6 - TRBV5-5 CASSPDSLSPLHF TGCGCCAGCAGCCCGGACTCCTTGTCACCCCTCCACTTT
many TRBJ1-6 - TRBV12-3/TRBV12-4 CASSLGGFELNSPLHF TGTGCCAGCAGTTTAGGGGGGTTCGAACTTAATTCACCCCTCCACTTT
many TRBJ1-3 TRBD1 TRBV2 CASRTGHSGNTIYF TGTGCCAGCAGGACAGGGCACTCTGGAAACACCATATATTTT
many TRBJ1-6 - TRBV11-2 CASSLDRGSPLHF TGTGCCAGCAGCTTAGACCGAGGTTCACCCCTCCACTTT
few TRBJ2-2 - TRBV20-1 CSARVGGAYGGELFF TGCAGTGCTAGAGTGGGGGGGGCCTATGGCGGGGAGCTGTTTTTT
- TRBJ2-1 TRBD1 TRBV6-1 CASLDSGGNEQFF TGTGCCAGCCTCGATTCAGGGGGTAATGAGCAGTTCTTC
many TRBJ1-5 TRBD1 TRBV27 CASSGQGGGQPQHF TGTGCCAGCAGTGGACAGGGCGGTGGGCAGCCCCAGCATTTT
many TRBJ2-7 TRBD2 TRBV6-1 CASFPGTSGGNYEQYF TGTGCCAGCTTCCCCGGGACTAGCGGGGGCAACTACGAGCAGTACTTC
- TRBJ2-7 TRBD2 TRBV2 CASSRTSGDYEQYF TGTGCCAGCAGCAGGACTAGCGGGGACTACGAGCAGTACTTC
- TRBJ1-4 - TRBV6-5 CASSYSVDSVKLFF TGTGCCAGCAGTTACTCGGTTGACAGCGTAAAACTGTTTTTT
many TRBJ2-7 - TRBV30 CAWSVPMSGYGEQYF TGTGCCTGGAGTGTACCGATGAGCGGTTACGGAGAGCAGTACTTC
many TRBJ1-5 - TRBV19 CASSTLSASHSNQPQHF TGTGCCAGTAGTACCCTTTCGGCCAGCCATAGCAATCAGCCCCAGCATTTT
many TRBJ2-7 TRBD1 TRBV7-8 CASSLRGQGTYEQYF TGTGCCAGCAGCTTACGTGGACAGGGAACCTACGAGCAGTACTTC
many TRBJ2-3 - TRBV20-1 CSAPDVDTQYF TGCAGTGCACCCGACGTAGATACGCAGTATTTT
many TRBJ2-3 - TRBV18 CASSPPLTLDTQYF TGTGCCAGCTCACCACCCTTAACTCTGGATACGCAGTATTTT
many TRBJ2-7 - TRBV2 CASSRYFPGLNEQYF TGTGCCAGCAGCCGATACTTCCCAGGGTTGAACGAGCAGTACTTC
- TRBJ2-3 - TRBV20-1 CSASGRGSTDTQYF TGCAGTGCTAGCGGGAGAGGAAGCACAGATACGCAGTATTTT
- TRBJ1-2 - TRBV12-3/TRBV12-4 CASSDSGGAGGYTF TGTGCCAGCAGTGACTCCGGGGGGGCAGGTGGCTACACCTTC
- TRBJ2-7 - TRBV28 CASSGKVAYEQYF TGTGCCAGCAGTGGGAAAGTCGCCTACGAGCAGTACTTC
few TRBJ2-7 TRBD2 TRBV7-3 CASSLTWTSGFNYEQYF TGTGCCAGCAGCTTAACGTGGACTAGCGGGTTTAACTACGAGCAGTACTTC
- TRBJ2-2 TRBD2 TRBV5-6 CASIGSGGPGTGELFF TGTGCCAGCATCGGTAGCGGGGGGCCCGGAACCGGGGAGCTGTTTTTT
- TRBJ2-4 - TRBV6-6 CASSYTGLAKNIQYF TGTGCCAGCAGTTACACCGGGCTAGCCAAAAACATTCAGTACTTC
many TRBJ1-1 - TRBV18 CASSLTSEAFF TGTGCCAGCTCACTCACCTCGGAAGCTTTCTTT
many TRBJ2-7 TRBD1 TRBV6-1 CASRRSGTGNEQYF TGTGCCAGCAGGCGCTCCGGGACAGGGAACGAGCAGTACTTC